The rows below give T cell receptor beta chains drawn from one sample of a study of T-cell memory formation after mild COVID-19. TCRdb re-analysed the 5' RACE reads in MiXCR, keeping a single row per CDR3 protein. The sample lists about 150,000 distinct CDR3 sequences; approximately 15% were seen once. Sequences were obtained from PBMCs or a T cell subset sorted from them (not recorded which). These TCRs come from an adult woman who had mild COVID-19 (a few samples of this study predate the infection). Cell type and time point are not known. The CDR3 runs from the conserved cysteine through the conserved F or W. A D gene is named only where the DNA matches it firmly. Size tells how often a clone was seen (once, few, many) or the class of an expanded clone, and some rows leave it out.

size: few
V: TRBV5-1
J: TRBJ2-3
D: .
CDR3: CASSLQGPGTDTQYF
DNA: TGCGCCAGCAGCTTGCAGGGACCGGGCACAGATACGCAGTATTTT

size: .
V: TRBV24-1
J: TRBJ1-5
D: .
CDR3: CATSDPQGNQPQHF
DNA: TGTGCCACCAGTGATCCACAGGGCAATCAGCCCCAGCATTTT

size: few
V: TRBV19
J: TRBJ2-4
D: .
CDR3: CASSIVTGNIQYF
DNA: TGTGCCAGTAGTATAGTCACAGGGAACATTCAGTACTTC

size: few
V: TRBV14
J: TRBJ1-1
D: .
CDR3: CASSQDHRRTEAFF
DNA: TGTGCCAGCAGCCAAGATCACAGGCGGACTGAAGCTTTCTTT

size: .
V: TRBV30
J: TRBJ2-5
D: .
CDR3: CAWSRREKETQYF
DNA: TGTGCCTGGAGTAGGCGGGAAAAAGAGACCCAGTACTTC

size: many
V: TRBV29-1
J: TRBJ2-1
D: TRBD2
CDR3: CSVGGGAGNSYNEQFF
DNA: TGCAGCGTGGGGGGTGGAGCGGGAAACTCCTACAATGAGCAGTTCTTC

size: .
V: TRBV29-1
J: TRBJ2-3
D: .
CDR3: CSVEEKVRTDTQYF
DNA: TGCAGCGTTGAGGAGAAGGTACGCACAGATACGCAGTATTTT

size: .
V: TRBV27
J: TRBJ2-2
D: TRBD1
CDR3: CASSPQGDRGNTGELFF
DNA: TGTGCCAGCAGCCCCCAAGGGGACAGGGGGAACACCGGGGAGCTGTTTTTT

size: few
V: TRBV5-1
J: TRBJ2-1
D: TRBD2
CDR3: CASSLALRGGFYNEQFF
DNA: TGCGCCAGCAGCTTGGCCTTGCGGGGGGGCTTCTACAATGAGCAGTTCTTC

size: many
V: TRBV5-1
J: TRBJ2-3
D: TRBD2
CDR3: CASSFGTSGGSDTQYF
DNA: TGCGCCAGCAGCTTCGGAACTAGCGGGGGCTCAGATACGCAGTATTTT

size: .
V: TRBV5-1
J: TRBJ1-1
D: TRBD1
CDR3: CASSLGDSLNTEAFF
DNA: TGCGCCAGCAGCTTGGGGGACAGCCTGAACACTGAAGCTTTCTTT

size: .
V: TRBV5-4
J: TRBJ1-1
D: .
CDR3: CASSLDWDTEAFF
DNA: TGTGCCAGCAGCTTGGATTGGGACACTGAAGCTTTCTTT

size: .
V: TRBV4-1
J: TRBJ2-5
D: TRBD2
CDR3: CASSQPTSKGETQYF
DNA: TGCGCCAGCAGCCAACCGACTAGCAAGGGAGAGACCCAGTACTTC

size: .
V: TRBV7-9
J: TRBJ2-2
D: TRBD1
CDR3: CASEGQGSPGELFF
DNA: TGTGCCAGCGAGGGACAGGGGAGTCCCGGGGAGCTGTTTTTT

size: .
V: TRBV5-5
J: TRBJ1-4
D: .
CDR3: CASSLFGERNEKLFF
DNA: TGTGCCAGCAGCTTGTTTGGGGAGAGGAATGAAAAACTGTTTTTT

size: once
V: TRBV5-1
J: TRBJ2-3
D: .
CDR3: CASSFVAGDTDTQYF
DNA: TGCGCCAGCAGCTTTGTGGCAGGGGACACAGATACGCAGTATTTT

size: .
V: TRBV7-2
J: TRBJ2-7
D: .
CDR3: CASSLASSSYEQYF
DNA: TGTGCCAGCAGCTTAGCTTCTAGCTCCTACGAGCAGTACTTC

size: .
V: TRBV7-3
J: TRBJ2-2
D: .
CDR3: CASSLTGAPNTGELFF
DNA: TGTGCCAGCAGCTTAACGGGAGCTCCTAACACCGGGGAGCTGTTTTTT

size: .
V: TRBV6-4
J: TRBJ2-3
D: .
CDR3: CASSDGLAWDTQYF
DNA: TGTGCCAGCAGTGACGGCCTAGCGTGGGATACGCAGTATTTT

size: .
V: TRBV29-1
J: TRBJ2-3
D: TRBD2
CDR3: CSESGGFTDTQYF
DNA: TGCAGCGAGAGCGGGGGGTTCACAGATACGCAGTATTTT

size: few
V: TRBV2
J: TRBJ2-7
D: .
CDR3: CASSELIKGAEQYF
DNA: TGTGCCAGCAGTGAATTGATAAAAGGGGCCGAGCAGTACTTC

size: few
V: TRBV12-3/TRBV12-4
J: TRBJ1-3
D: .
CDR3: CASSLASAGNTIYF
DNA: TGTGCCAGCAGTTTAGCATCCGCTGGAAACACCATATATTTT

size: few
V: TRBV5-1
J: TRBJ2-2
D: .
CDR3: CASSLDWVLTGELFF
DNA: TGCGCCAGCAGCTTGGATTGGGTCCTCACCGGGGAGCTGTTTTTT

size: many
V: TRBV7-3
J: TRBJ2-1
D: TRBD2
CDR3: CASSFGGAAYNEQFF
DNA: TGTGCCAGCAGCTTCGGGGGGGCCGCTTACAATGAGCAGTTCTTC

size: .
V: TRBV11-3
J: TRBJ2-7
D: .
CDR3: CASSDVQYSYEQYF
DNA: TGTGCCAGCAGCGACGTCCAGTACTCCTACGAGCAGTACTTC

size: .
V: TRBV7-9
J: TRBJ2-3
D: .
CDR3: CASSRPQSGTDTQYF
DNA: TGTGCCAGCAGCCGTCCTCAATCGGGCACAGATACGCAGTATTTT

size: .
V: TRBV19
J: TRBJ2-6
D: TRBD1
CDR3: CASTPTGTGLSGANVLTF
DNA: TGTGCCAGTACACCGACCGGGACAGGCCTCTCTGGGGCCAACGTCCTGACTTTC

size: .
V: TRBV7-2
J: TRBJ2-2
D: .
CDR3: CASNVGNTGELFF
DNA: TGTGCCAGCAACGTAGGGAACACCGGGGAGCTGTTTTTT

size: .
V: TRBV6-6
J: TRBJ2-2
D: .
CDR3: CASSYFDTGELFF
DNA: TGTGCCAGCAGTTACTTTGACACCGGGGAGCTGTTTTTT

size: few
V: TRBV10-3
J: TRBJ2-1
D: TRBD1
CDR3: CAISEHPGQGADEQFF
DNA: TGTGCCATCAGTGAGCATCCGGGACAGGGGGCCGATGAGCAGTTCTTC

size: many
V: TRBV4-2
J: TRBJ2-7
D: TRBD2
CDR3: CASSQLAGSSYEQYF
DNA: TGTGCCAGCAGCCAGCTAGCGGGGAGCTCCTACGAGCAGTACTTC

size: few
V: TRBV5-1
J: TRBJ2-5
D: .
CDR3: CASSSRGGQETQYF
DNA: TGCGCCAGCAGCTCGCGTGGCGGCCAAGAGACCCAGTACTTC

size: few
V: TRBV28
J: TRBJ2-7
D: .
CDR3: CASSEDSRGWSYEQYF
DNA: TGTGCCAGCAGTGAGGACTCCCGAGGGTGGTCCTACGAGCAGTACTTC

size: .
V: TRBV4-3
J: TRBJ2-7
D: .
CDR3: CASSQDYLTFPSYEQYF
DNA: TGCGCCAGCAGCCAAGATTATTTGACTTTCCCGTCCTACGAGCAGTACTTC

size: .
V: TRBV6-5
J: TRBJ2-2
D: .
CDR3: CASRVGEYSGELFF
DNA: TGTGCCAGCCGGGTTGGCGAATATAGCGGGGAGCTGTTTTTT

size: few
V: TRBV6-2/TRBV6-3
J: TRBJ2-5
D: TRBD2
CDR3: CASMRELAGGETQYF
DNA: TGTGCCAGCATGAGGGAACTCGCGGGGGGAGAGACCCAGTACTTC

size: few
V: TRBV18
J: TRBJ1-1
D: .
CDR3: CASSPRARVVVNTEAFF
DNA: TGTGCCAGCTCACCACGAGCCAGGGTGGTGGTGAACACTGAAGCTTTCTTT

size: .
V: TRBV5-4
J: TRBJ1-4
D: .
CDR3: CASSLGSTNEKLFF
DNA: TGTGCCAGCAGCTTGGGATCAACTAATGAAAAACTGTTTTTT

size: .
V: TRBV12-3/TRBV12-4
J: TRBJ2-2
D: TRBD2
CDR3: CASSLGTSGGTGELFF
DNA: TGTGCCAGCAGTTTGGGGACTAGCGGGGGTACCGGGGAGCTGTTTTTT

size: .
V: TRBV4-3
J: TRBJ2-5
D: .
CDR3: CASSQALRKTQYF
DNA: TGCGCCAGCAGCCAAGCGTTGCGGAAGACCCAGTACTTC

size: .
V: TRBV27
J: TRBJ2-7
D: .
CDR3: CASSQRVSSYEQYF
DNA: TGTGCCAGCAGCCAGAGGGTTAGCTCCTACGAGCAGTACTTC